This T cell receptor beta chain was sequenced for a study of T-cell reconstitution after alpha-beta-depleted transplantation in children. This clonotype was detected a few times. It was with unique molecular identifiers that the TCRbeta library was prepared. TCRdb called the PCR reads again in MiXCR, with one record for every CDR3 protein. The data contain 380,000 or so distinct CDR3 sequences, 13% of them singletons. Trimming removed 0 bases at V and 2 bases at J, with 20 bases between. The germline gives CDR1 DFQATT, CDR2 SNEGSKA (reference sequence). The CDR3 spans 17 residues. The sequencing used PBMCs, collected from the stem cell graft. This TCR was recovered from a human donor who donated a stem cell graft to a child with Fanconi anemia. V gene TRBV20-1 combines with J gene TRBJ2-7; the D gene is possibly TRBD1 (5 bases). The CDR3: CSARDPQAQSLTYEQYF. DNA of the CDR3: TGCAGTGCTAGAGATCCACAGGCGCAGTCGTTAACCTACGAGCAGTACTTC.